The entry below gives a single T cell receptor (beta chain) sequence along with its context. Authors' processing steps: Reference gene primers were amplified, and this amplification served to estimate nucleated cell counts. TCRdb's copy holds only in-frame clones and misses some; the assay was immunoSEQ multiplex PCR. From that table come the V and J calls and clone size; the DNA was used to work out D and trimming. Found here are 85,000 to 130,000 clones, about 80% of them singletons; the top ten hold about 3.3%. This sample stems from a study of blood T cell repertoires in COVID-19. Germline V gives CDR1 SGDLS, CDR2 YYNGEE. Germline trimming cut 4 bases from V and 1 base from J; bases unmatched to any gene: 9. The CDR3 contains 16 residues.

The V gene is TRBV9, the J gene TRBJ2-7, with TRBD2 matching over 9 bases. The specimen was peripheral blood. This clonotype was obtained from an elderly woman with active or convalescent COVID-19. In nucleotides, the CDR3 is TGTGCCAGCAGCCCCGTGGGGGCGGGAGGGTCCTACGAGCAGTACTTC. Protein: CASSPVGAGGSYEQYF.